This TCR beta chain was identified during a study of shared T cell receptors in the human thymus. Generated by immunoSEQ multiplex PCR, the TCRdb table keeps only in-frame clones and is missing some. Counted here are roughly 710,000 clones, over 75% occurring once; the ten biggest clones make up around 0.0099%. J gave up 1 base and V 6 bases, and 8 bases lay outside the gene matches. The CDR3 is 15 amino acids. The V gene's germline CDR1 is MNHEY and CDR2 SVGAGI. These same records also appear under a second study, on human thymus T cells.

This receptor was identified in a girl under three years old with a congenital heart defect. Sequencing input: thymocytes. The chain employs TRBV6-5 and TRBJ1-1, with TRBD1 matching over 7 bases. Written as DNA, the CDR3 is TGTGCCAGCAGACCCATGGGGACAGAGAACACTGAAGCTTTCTTT. It translates to CASRPMGTENTEAFF.